This note documents a single TCR beta chain sequence. Clones were read by immunoSEQ multiplex PCR, and TCRdb kept only the in-frame ones, dropping some. The data contain around 79,000 clones, 88% of them singletons. These data come from a study of OX40 agonist ivuxolimab in advanced cancers. About the study: The patients received agonistic anti-OX40 (CD134) antibody ivuxolimab. Of the participants, roughly 40% had some prior anti-PD-1, anti-PD-L1 or anti-CTLA-4 therapy, which was allowed.

This clonotype was obtained from an adult with an advanced solid tumor such as melanoma, head and neck, liver or kidney cancer. The input for sequencing was CD4+ or CD8+ T cells sorted from blood, taken in a trial of the OX40 agonist ivuxolimab.

Written as DNA, the CDR3 is TGTGCCAGCAGCTTAGAATCGGCAGGGTCTCAGGAGCAGTACTTC. Translating gives CASSLESAGSQEQYF. This chain uses TRBV13 with TRBJ2-7; possible D gene TRBD1, 5 bases. Trimming shortened V by 1 base and J by 7 bases, and 17 bases separated the two germline ends. From germline, CDR1 is PRHDT and CDR2 FYEKMQ (reference sequence). This CDR3 spans 15 amino acids.